What follows are 25 T cell receptor beta chains derived from one specimen sequenced in a study of blood T cell repertoires in COVID-19. Repertoires were generated with immunoSEQ multiplex PCR, while TCRdb's copy carries only in-frame clones and drops some. This table has approximately 300,000 clones, 90% appearing once. The sequenced material came from PBMCs or T cells enriched from blood (not recorded which). These receptors all come from a woman under 40 who had been exposed to COVID-19.

This sequence joins TRBV19 and TRBJ2-4, with D possibly matching TRBD1 (6 bases). This CDR3 region has 17 residues. The germline V gene has CDR1 LNHDA and CDR2 SQIVND (reference sequence). Trimming took off 3 bases at V and 1 base at J, with 16 bases between the two ends. This CDR3 reads CASSIRTAIWAKNIQYF. CDR3 DNA sequence: TGTGCCAGTAGTATCCGGACAGCCATATGGGCCAAAAACATTCAGTACTTC.

About this clone: Distinct nucleotide sequences in the sample also encode this CDR3. The chain uses TRBV5-1 and TRBJ2-3, with 10 positions matching TRBD1. Germline assignment: CDR1 SGHRS and CDR2 YFSETQ. V shed 4 bases, J shed 3 bases, and the junction held 2 bases outside the gene matches. This CDR3 has 14 residues. This CDR3 is CASSPGQGTDTQYF. Written as DNA, the CDR3 is TGCGCCAGCAGCCCGGGACAGGGGACAGATACGCAGTATTTT.

This chain uses TRBV12-3 or TRBV12-4 with TRBJ1-6; unclear D gene. The length of the CDR3 is 11 residues. V gave up 5 bases and J gave up 14 bases, with 10 bases separating them. CDR3 DNA sequence: TGTGCCAGCAGTCCCGGGATTACCCTCCACTTT. It translates to CASSPGITLHF.

V is TRBV29-1 and J is TRBJ1-2, with D possibly matching TRBD1 (5 bases). Germline CDR1 is SQVTM and CDR2 is ANQGSEA. This CDR3 is 17 amino acids long. Trimming left V 1 base short and J 7 bases short, with 25 bases between. In DNA form, the CDR3 reads TGCAGCGTTGAAGGAGAGGCAGGGAGGGGAATGGAGGCTGGCTACACCTTC. Protein sequence: CSVEGEAGRGMEAGYTF.

The chain employs TRBV10-3 and TRBJ2-7; unclear D gene. The CDR3 runs to 13 residues. Trimming shortened V by 0 bases and J by 8 bases, and 11 bases separated the two germline ends. CDR1 and CDR2 (germline): ENHRY, SYGVKD. Here the CDR3 DNA reads TGTGCCATCAGTGAGTCTTTAAACACGCAGCAGTACTTC. Translating it yields CAISESLNTQQYF.

This chain joins TRBV2 and TRBJ1-2, with D possibly being TRBD1 (5 bases). Germline lookup yields CDR1 SNHLY and CDR2 FYNNEI. CDR3 length: 11 residues. The V gene lost 6 bases and the J gene lost 8 bases, with 10 bases spanning the gap. CDR3 region: CASSREGGYTF. Written as DNA, the CDR3 is TGTGCCAGCAGCCGGGAGGGGGGCTACACCTTC.

The V and J genes are TRBV6-4 and TRBJ2-2, with 7 bases that match TRBD1. This CDR3 has 15 residues. With 2 bases clipped from V and 5 bases from J, the junction kept 5 bases outside the gene matches. Germline CDR1 MRHNA, CDR2 SNTAGT. The CDR3 sequence is CASSDQMTGTGELFF. The CDR3, as DNA: TGTGCCAGCAGTGACCAAATGACAGGGACCGGGGAGCTGTTTTTT.

The chain combines TRBV2 with TRBJ1-1, with D possibly being TRBD1 (5 bases). The V gene lost 10 bases and the J gene lost 1 base, with 19 bases spanning the gap. CDR3 length: 15 amino acids. Per the germline V gene, CDR1 is SNHLY and CDR2 is FYNNEI. This CDR3 reads CATRRDSGANTEAFF. The CDR3, as DNA: TGTGCCACCAGGCGGGATAGTGGGGCGAACACTGAAGCTTTCTTT.

The rearrangement links TRBV7-2 to TRBJ1-4, with D maybe TRBD1 (5 bases). The CDR3 covers 14 residues. Trimming pared 1 base from V and 7 bases from J, leaving 10 bases between. Germline V gene data show CDR1 as SGHTA and CDR2 as FQGNSA. CDR3 sequence reads: CASSLVWGGEKLFF. DNA of the CDR3: TGTGCCAGCAGCTTAGTATGGGGCGGTGAAAAACTGTTTTTT.

The chain recombines TRBV12-3 or TRBV12-4 with TRBJ1-2; D is unresolved. The CDR3 runs 11 residues. Trimming shortened V by 3 bases and J by 8 bases, and 7 bases separated the two germline ends. CDR3 loop: CASSFTRGYTF. The CDR3 bases are TGTGCCAGCAGTTTTACTAGGGGCTACACCTTC.

About this clone: Other DNA sequences of this sample code for an identical CDR3. V is TRBV5-1 and J is TRBJ2-7; 11 bases map to TRBD1. The CDR3 length is 14 residues. The ends lost 3 bases at V and 2 bases at J; junction bases unmatched: 1. Germline lookup yields CDR1 SGHRS and CDR2 YFSETQ. CDR3 DNA: TGCGCCAGCAGCTGGGGACAGGGGGCCTACGAGCAGTACTTC. This sequence encodes CASSWGQGAYEQYF.

The chain recombines TRBV6-2 or TRBV6-3 with TRBJ2-7, with 9 bases aligning to TRBD1. V gave up 6 bases and J gave up 4 bases; unmatched junction bases: 7. The CDR3 runs 14 residues. From germline, CDR1 is MNHEY and CDR2 SVGEGT. CDR3 sequence reads: CASSWTGVTYEQYF. The CDR3 DNA reads TGTGCCAGCAGCTGGACAGGGGTTACGTACGAGCAGTACTTC.

J is TRBJ1-2 and V is TRBV12-5, with no clear D. This CDR3 has 16 amino acids. The germline V and J ends were trimmed by 0 bases and 0 bases, with 11 bases remaining between them. The germline gives CDR1 LGHNT, CDR2 FRNRAP. Here the CDR3 DNA reads TGTGCTAGTGGTTTGGTAACCGGGTCTACTAACTATGGCTACACCTTC. Its protein is CASGLVTGSTNYGYTF.

This clone was detected only once. The chain is built from TRBV6-5 and TRBJ1-2, with D possibly being TRBD1 (5 bases). Trimming shortened V by 2 bases and J by 6 bases, and 13 bases separated the two germline ends. The CDR3 extends over 14 amino acids. CDR1 is MNHEY, CDR2 SVGAGI, per germline. The CDR3 loop is CASSYLRGVNGYTF. Written as DNA, the CDR3 is TGTGCCAGCAGTTACCTCCGGGGGGTAAATGGCTACACCTTC.

The J gene is TRBJ2-2, the V gene TRBV4-2; the match to TRBD2 covers 12 bases. Germline lookup yields CDR1 LGHNA and CDR2 YNFKEQ. CDR3 length equals 14 residues. V lost 0 bases, J lost 13 bases, and 3 bases stayed unmatched. CDR3 bases: TGTGCCAGCAGCCAAGATTCGGGACTAGCGGGGCTGTTTTTT. Protein product: CASSQDSGLAGLFF.

V and J are TRBV6-5 and TRBJ2-2, with unresolved D. Germline CDR1 is MNHEY and CDR2 is SVGAGI. The CDR3 is 15 residues long. V shed 7 bases and J shed 4 bases, with 16 bases lying between them. The CDR3 loop reads CASKLVPRGTGELFF. The CDR3 region has the DNA TGTGCCAGCAAATTAGTCCCAAGAGGCACCGGGGAGCTGTTTTTT.

The gene calls are TRBV10-2 and TRBJ1-3, with D hard to call. CDR3 length equals 14 residues. The V end was cut by 2 bases, the J end by 0 bases, with 5 bases between. CDR1 is WSHSY, CDR2 SAAADI, per germline. The CDR3 bases are TGCGCCAGCAGTGAGCGGGGCTCTGGAAACACCATATATTTT. It codes for CASSERGSGNTIYF.

This clone was seen only a few times. The chain is built from TRBV7-2 and TRBJ2-7, with D maybe TRBD1 (5 bases). The CDR3 is 13 amino acids. Trimming cost V 5 bases and J 4 bases, with 12 bases left between them. Germline CDR1 reads SGHTA; CDR2 reads FQGNSA. CDR3 protein: CASSPTGVYEQYF. The CDR3 DNA is TGTGCCAGCAGCCCTACAGGAGTTTACGAGCAGTACTTC.

This sequence joins TRBV19 and TRBJ1-5, with D possibly being TRBD1 (5 bases). There are 14 residues in the CDR3. Germline CDR1 reads LNHDA; CDR2 reads SQIVND (reference sequence). V gave up 7 bases and J gave up 4 bases, with 14 bases separating them. CDR3 DNA: TGTGCCAGTACCCGGCAAGGGGTAAATCAGCCCCAGCATTTT. Translation: CASTRQGVNQPQHF.

J is TRBJ1-3 and V is TRBV29-1; no reliable D call. Trimming stripped 6 bases from V and 2 bases from J, with 11 bases between. The CDR3 extends over 13 amino acids. Germline V gives CDR1 SQVTM, CDR2 ANQGSEA. The CDR3 DNA reads TGCAGCGTGCCCGGGAGCCCTGGAAACACCATATATTTT. The encoded protein is CSVPGSPGNTIYF.

The rearrangement uses TRBV5-4 and TRBJ1-1; D perhaps matches TRBD1 (5 bases). Germline V gene data show CDR1 as SGHNT and CDR2 as YYREEE (reference sequence). V was trimmed by 4 bases and J by 4 bases, leaving 8 bases between them. This CDR3 spans 12 amino acids. CDR3 nucleotides: TGTGCCAGCAGCGCGGGGACCACTGAAGCTTTCTTT. Translation gives CASSAGTTEAFF.

This chain's CDR3 is CASSEGYRGAGYGYTF. The CDR3 coding sequence is TGTGCCAGCAGTGAAGGTTACAGGGGCGCCGGCTATGGCTACACCTTC. This chain connects TRBV6-1 to TRBJ1-2; 7 nucleotides match TRBD1. This CDR3 is built from 16 residues. CDR1 is MNHNS, CDR2 SASEGT, per germline. V shed 1 base, J shed 4 bases, and the junction held 9 bases outside the gene matches.

In its sample, this clone was seen once. The V call is TRBV29-1, the J call TRBJ1-1, with D possibly being TRBD1 (6 bases). Germline-derived CDR1 and CDR2 are SQVTM and ANQGSEA. The CDR3 contains 11 residues. Trimming took 3 bases from V and 11 from J, leaving 13 bases between them. CDR3 loop: CSVDIDRGAFF. DNA for the CDR3: TGCAGCGTTGATATCGATAGGGGGGCTTTCTTT.

The gene calls are TRBV5-6 and TRBJ2-4, with D maybe TRBD2 (5 bases). This CDR3 region has 13 residues. V lost 2 bases and J lost 8, with 11 bases in between. Germline-derived CDR1 and CDR2 are SGHDT and YYEEEE. This chain's CDR3 is CASSFQDLYIQYF. The CDR3 coding sequence is TGTGCCAGCAGCTTTCAGGACTTATACATTCAGTACTTC. Drawing the rest from reference TRBV5-6 and TRBJ2-4, the complete variable domain is DAGVTQSPTHLIKTRGQQVTLRCSPKSGHDTVSWYQQALGQGPQFIFQYYEEEERQRGNFPDRFSGHQFPNYSSELNVNALLLGDSALYLCASSFQDLYIQYFGAGTRLSVL.

The chain employs TRBV3-1 (or the pseudogene TRBV3-2) and TRBJ1-2; 7 bases map to TRBD1. From germline, CDR1 is LGHDT and CDR2 YNNKEL (reference sequence). V trimming: 4 bases; J trimming: 5 bases; junction bases outside the gene matches: 10. The CDR3 is made up of 15 amino acids. CDR3 DNA: TGTGCCAGCAGCCTAGGGAGACAGGGACGTTATGGCTACACCTTC. It yields the protein CASSLGRQGRYGYTF.